This is a list of T cell receptor beta chains from one sample in a study of blood T cell repertoires in COVID-19. Clones were read by immunoSEQ multiplex PCR, and TCRdb kept only the in-frame ones, dropping some. In the table there are about 250,000 clones, approximately 88% of which are singletons. The sample was peripheral blood. The source is a woman aged 25 to 39 with acute or convalescent COVID-19. The CDR3 runs from the conserved cysteine through the conserved F or W. The order of the fields is clone size, D gene, CDR3 length, V gene, J gene, CDR3 DNA, CDR3 protein. A D gene is named only where the DNA matches it firmly. Not every row has a clone size; where given, it reads once, few, many or a size class.

NA	NA	18	TRBV3-1/TRBV3-2	TRBJ2-7	TGTGCCAGCAGCCCACCAAGTCCCAAGGGGATAGTTGCCTACGAGCAGTACTTC	CASSPPSPKGIVAYEQYF
NA	TRBD1	14	TRBV19	TRBJ1-5	TGTGCCAGTAGTACCGGGACAGGCTATCAGCCCCAGCATTTT	CASSTGTGYQPQHF
NA	TRBD1	14	TRBV5-8	TRBJ2-5	TGTGCCAGCAGCCCTGGACAGGGTCAAGAGACCCAGTACTTC	CASSPGQGQETQYF
NA	TRBD2	18	TRBV11-3	TRBJ2-3	TGTGCCAGCAGCTTTAAGACTAGCGGGAATGGTTTCACAGATACGCAGTATTTT	CASSFKTSGNGFTDTQYF
NA	TRBD2	18	TRBV27	TRBJ2-7	TGTGCCAGCAGTTTGGCCAGCTCGAGCGGGAGTCCCCCCTACGAGCAGTACTTC	CASSLASSSGSPPYEQYF
NA	TRBD1	15	TRBV27	TRBJ1-5	TGTGCCAGCAGTTTTAAGACAGGGGTCAATCAGCCCCAGCATTTT	CASSFKTGVNQPQHF
NA	TRBD2	15	TRBV9	TRBJ2-3	TGTGCCAGCAGCGGACTAGCGGGAGACCGTCATACGCAGTATTTT	CASSGLAGDRHTQYF
NA	NA	14	TRBV24-1	TRBJ1-5	TGTGCCACCAGTGATGCAGGACAGCATCGGCCCCAGCATTTT	CATSDAGQHRPQHF
NA	TRBD1	16	TRBV2	TRBJ2-1	TGTGCCAGCAGTCTCTTCGGGACAGGGGTGTCCAATGAGCAGTTCTTC	CASSLFGTGVSNEQFF
NA	TRBD1	14	TRBV29-1	TRBJ1-2	TGCAGCGTTGAATCCCGACAGGGCGGATCTGGCTACACCTTC	CSVESRQGGSGYTF
NA	TRBD1	14	TRBV2	TRBJ1-6	TGTGCCAGCACCCGGGACAGTAGAAATTCACCCCTCCACTTT	CASTRDSRNSPLHF
NA	NA	13	TRBV12-3/TRBV12-4	TRBJ1-5	TGTGCCGTGGGAGGGTATAGCAATCAGCCCCAGCATTTT	CAVGGYSNQPQHF
NA	NA	13	TRBV30	TRBJ1-1	TGTGCCTGGAGTGTACGAGGGTCCACTGAAGCTTTCTTT	CAWSVRGSTEAFF
once	NA	15	TRBV5-6	TRBJ1-1	TGTGCCAGCAGCGGACCCGGTAGCGGGAACACTGAAGCTTTCTTT	CASSGPGSGNTEAFF
NA	TRBD1	14	TRBV11-3	TRBJ1-3	TGTGCCAGCAGCTTGCAGGGGGCAGAAAACACCATATATTTT	CASSLQGAENTIYF
NA	NA	15	TRBV11-2	TRBJ2-1	TGTGCCAGCAGCTTAGGCCCGGACAGATACAATGAGCAGTTCTTC	CASSLGPDRYNEQFF